What follows is one T cell receptor beta chain and its context. This sample was included in a study of human T cells and chemical hapten exposure. The time point here: patch test 2, 6 weeks after DPC sensitization. Treatment indicated: therapeutic diphenylcyclopropenone sensitization with weekly scalp DPC. Per germline, CDR1 MGHDK and CDR2 SYGVNS. Trimming pared 5 bases from V and 6 bases from J, leaving 10 bases between. The CDR3 extends over 12 amino acids. TCRdb recomputed calls from the RACE reads with MiXCR, one row per CDR3 protein. The sample yields roughly 30,000 distinct CDR3 sequences, approximately 9% seen once.

The sample here was whole blood, taken in connection with sensitization to the hapten diphenylcyclopropenone (DPC). This sequence originates from a man under 40 with alopecia areata. Some clones in this sample may be carry-over from other donors' samples. The V and J genes are TRBV25-1 and TRBJ2-5; perhaps TRBD1 as D (5 bases). For the CDR3, the DNA is TGTGCCAGCAGTACCCTGGGGCAGACCCAGTACTTC. This codes for CASSTLGQTQYF.